This TCR beta chain derives from a study of cytomegalovirus exposure and HLA in healthy donors (dated by TCRdb to 2017 to 2019). Regarding the complete study: A later analysis indicated that the roughly 130 validation repertoires were generated on the platform also employed for the roughly 650 repertoires of the first cohort. Along with the roughly 700-subject first cohort, a separate validation cohort of over a hundred different subjects was used. The aim of the study was to test whether cataloging public T cell receptors could identify signatures of past pathogen exposure. The study combined high-throughput TCR immunosequencing, statistical association of individual TCRs with disease status, and machine learning to predict cytomegalovirus infection status. What the study reported, not specific to this receptor: The study gave a list of about 170 TCR beta chains associated with cytomegalovirus. Of the cluster scores, around 95% were above 0 in a later analysis, which found that TCRs clustered in the first cohort also tended to co-occur in the 110 or so validation repertoires. The authors suggested that the approach could potentially be generalized to other disease states and immunological phenotypes. A later analysis lacked HLA typing for the validation cohort, so it scored co-occurrence in that cohort across all 120 repertoires. Most TCR sequences were seen in very few donors, while some public TCRs were found in many individuals. In vitro tests confirmed that a few of the cytomegalovirus-associated TCR beta chains recognize cytomegalovirus antigens. The classifier was reported to diagnose cytomegalovirus status with high specificity and sensitivity in both the original cohort and the validation cohort.

With regard to this clone: The antigen this receptor binds is unknown. It has no much larger one-base neighbor in the sample; base qualities were not kept.

The CDR3 runs 15 amino acids, cysteine and phenylalanine included. Left in the record is the CDR3 DNA by itself, 45 bases read in frame from the first base. V loses 0 bases at its end and J loses 6 bases; junction bases beyond the gene matches: 8. CDR1 and CDR2, looked up from the germline V gene, are SGHDT and YYEEEE. To prepare the library, the immunoSEQ multiplex PCR assay was applied. The paper's processing steps were these. To diagnose cytomegalovirus status from the catalog of TCR beta chain sequences, a statistical classification framework was built. The clones in this table, taken by TCRdb from immuneACCESS, are in-frame only. Not every clone is retained; where verified, under half of the shortfall comes from an unresolved V gene, and the cause of the rest is unknown. The DNA gave D and trimming, while V, J and clone size come from that table. In this sample the table shows around 300,000 clones, 86% of which occur a single time. The ten most abundant clones make up more than 0.8% of the sample.

Donors formed part of the validation cohort, which comprised approximately 130 subjects and was distinct from the first cohort of several hundred subjects. The sequence is built from TRBV5-6 and TRBJ1-1; 7 bases in the junction line up with TRBD1. The source of this sequence is a woman in her late teens or twenties in good health and CMV-seronegative. Sequencing was carried out using PBMCs. The DNA is as follows: TGTGCCAGCAGCTTGGATGGCAGGGGGTCGGCTGAAGCTTTCTTT. The encoded protein is CASSLDGRGSAEAFF.